This T cell receptor beta chain was sequenced in a study of response to subunit inactivated influenza vaccine. The study, taken as a whole, reports: It was suggested by the authors that few new T cells are recruited by each seasonal influenza vaccination.

V gave up 8 bases and J gave up 6 bases; unmatched junction bases: 10. Germline V gene data show CDR1 as SGHTA and CDR2 as FQGNSA. This CDR3 region has 15 residues. As concerns this clonotype: Its matching antigen is unknown.

MiXCR, run by TCRdb on the RT-PCR reads, gives a single entry per CDR3 protein. The table has around 530,000 distinct CDR3 sequences, approximately 16% seen once. The source of this sequence is a man in his fifties or sixties who received an inactivated influenza vaccine. Source: CD4+ T cells sorted from PBMCs, taken around 25 months after vaccination. The J gene is TRBJ2-1, the V gene TRBV7-2; TRBD2 matches 10 bases. The CDR3 region has the DNA TGTGCCAGCGTCCCCCCTAGCGGGAGCGTCAATGAGCAGTTCTTC. Protein sequence: CASVPPSGSVNEQFF. Drawing the rest from reference TRBV7-2 and TRBJ2-1, the complete variable domain is GAGVSQSPSNKVTEKGKDVELRCDPISGHTALYWYRQSLGQGLEFLIYFQGNSAPDKSGLPSDRFSAERTGGSVSTLTIQRTQQEDSAVYLCASVPPSGSVNEQFFGPGTRLTVL.